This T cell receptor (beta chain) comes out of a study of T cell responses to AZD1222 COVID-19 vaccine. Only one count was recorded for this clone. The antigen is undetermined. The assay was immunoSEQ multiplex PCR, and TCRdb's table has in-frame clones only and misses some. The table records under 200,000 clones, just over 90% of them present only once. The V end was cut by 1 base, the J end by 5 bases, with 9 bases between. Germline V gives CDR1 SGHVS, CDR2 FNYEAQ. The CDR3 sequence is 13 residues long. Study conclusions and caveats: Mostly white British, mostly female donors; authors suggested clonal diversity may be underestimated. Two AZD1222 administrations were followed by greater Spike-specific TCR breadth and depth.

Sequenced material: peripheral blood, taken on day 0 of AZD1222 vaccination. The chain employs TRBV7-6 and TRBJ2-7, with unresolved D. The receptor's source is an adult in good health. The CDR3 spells CASSLGHLNEQYF. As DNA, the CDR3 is TGTGCCAGCAGCTTAGGGCACCTAAACGAGCAGTACTTC. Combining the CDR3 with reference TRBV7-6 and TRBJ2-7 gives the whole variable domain GAGVSQSPRYKVTKRGQDVALRCDPISGHVSLYWYRQALGQGPEFLTYFNYEAQQDKSGLPNDRFSAERPEGSISTLTIQRTEQRDSAMYRCASSLGHLNEQYFGPGTRLTVT.